The 16 T cell receptor beta chains below all came from one sample that was sequenced in a study of blood T cell repertoires in COVID-19. Profiling relied on immunoSEQ multiplex PCR, and the TCRdb table lists in-frame clones only, not all of them. The sample holds about 15,000 clones; around 88% are singletons and the top ten take around 16%. Source material: peripheral blood. These receptor sequences come from a human donor in a cohort sampled during active COVID-19.

This chain uses TRBV7-9 with TRBJ1-1; D is perhaps TRBD1 (5 bases). The V end lost 4 bases, the J end lost 0 bases, and 6 bases lay between the germline ends. The germline CDR1 and CDR2 sequences are SEHNR and FQNEAQ (reference sequence). This CDR3 is built from 13 residues. CDR3 loop: CASSSTVNTEAFF. CDR3 bases: TGTGCCAGCAGCTCGACAGTGAACACTGAAGCTTTCTTT.

The genes are TRBV6-5 and TRBJ1-6; 7 bases agree with TRBD1. Germline CDR1 MNHEY, CDR2 SVGAGI. The CDR3 contains 15 residues. V trimming: 5 bases; J trimming: 7 bases; junction bases outside the gene matches: 8. The CDR3 bases are TGTGCCAGCAGTCGCCACGGGACAGACAATTCACCCCTCCACTTT. As protein: CASSRHGTDNSPLHF.

The V gene is TRBV7-9, the J gene TRBJ2-7, with 8 bases that match TRBD1. With 7 bases clipped from V and 4 bases from J, the junction kept 12 bases outside the gene matches. Germline-derived CDR1 and CDR2 are SEHNR and FQNEAQ (reference sequence). CDR3 length: 15 residues. In nucleotides, the CDR3 is TGTGCCAGCACCCCAAGCGGAGGACAGGGTTACGAGCAGTACTTC. This encodes CASTPSGGQGYEQYF.

The rearrangement joins TRBV18 to TRBJ2-7; D gene ambiguous. This CDR3 is built from 14 residues. Germline CDR1 KGHSH, CDR2 LQKENI. Trimming removed 5 bases at V and 4 bases at J, with 15 bases between. Here the CDR3 DNA reads TGTGCCAGCTCAACAACAGCAGGTGGATACGAGCAGTACTTC. Residues: CASSTTAGGYEQYF.

The chain combines TRBV7-9 with TRBJ1-2; weak D call: TRBD1 (5 bases). Between the trimmed V and J ends, which lost 3 bases and 5 bases, there was a span of 13 bases. The germline V gene encodes CDR1 SEHNR and CDR2 FQNEAQ (reference sequence). The CDR3 contains 14 residues. The CDR3 here is CASSFGGVQYGYTF. CDR3 DNA: TGTGCCAGCAGCTTCGGGGGGGTCCAGTATGGCTACACCTTC.

V usage is TRBV10-3 and J usage is TRBJ1-1, with D perhaps TRBD1 (5 bases). The CDR3 is made up of 13 amino acids. V gave up 6 bases and J gave up 5 bases, with 13 bases separating them. The germline CDR1 and CDR2 sequences are ENHRY and SYGVKD. CDR3 sequence reads: CAIRWQGGTEAFF. The CDR3, as DNA: TGTGCCATCAGGTGGCAGGGAGGGACTGAAGCTTTCTTT.

The genes are TRBV5-1 and TRBJ2-2; TRBD1 agrees at 7 bases. Losses at the gene ends were 3 bases for V and 0 bases for J; bases not matched to a gene: 2. The CDR3 consists of 15 residues. Germline values: CDR1 SGHRS, CDR2 YFSETQ. CDR3 coding DNA: TGCGCCAGCAGCTGGGGGACAGCGAACACCGGGGAGCTGTTTTTT. This gives the protein CASSWGTANTGELFF.

This clone was picked up one time. The gene calls are TRBV4-3 and TRBJ1-1, with D possibly TRBD1 on 5 matching bases. V was cut by 1 base and J by 5 bases, with 17 bases left in between. The V gene's germline CDR1 is LGHNA and CDR2 YSLEER. This CDR3 has 16 residues. CDR3 residues: CASSQVWGGGGTEAFF. CDR3 nucleotide sequence: TGCGCCAGCAGCCAAGTATGGGGCGGGGGGGGTACTGAAGCTTTCTTT.

The rearrangement links TRBV5-1 to TRBJ1-1; D not certain. Per germline, CDR1 SGHRS and CDR2 YFSETQ. V lost 0 bases, J lost 2 bases, and 8 bases lay in between. The CDR3 is made up of 14 amino acids. CDR3 coding DNA: TGCGCCAGCAGCTTGGTTGGCATAAACACTGAAGCTTTCTTT. Its protein product is CASSLVGINTEAFF.

The rearrangement uses TRBV6-1 and TRBJ2-3, with D possibly being TRBD2 (5 bases). In germline, CDR1 is MNHNS, CDR2 SASEGT. The CDR3 covers 16 residues. Trimming took off 2 bases at V and 3 bases at J, with 15 bases between the two ends. The CDR3 sequence: CASSEWARGYTDTQYF. The CDR3 DNA reads as TGTGCCAGCAGTGAATGGGCACGGGGTTATACAGATACGCAGTATTTT.

The chain combines TRBV5-1 with TRBJ2-3; 7 bases fit TRBD1. J lost 3 bases, V lost 5 bases, and 9 bases had no gene match. Germline V gene data show CDR1 as SGHRS and CDR2 as YFSETQ. This CDR3 is 15 amino acids long. This chain's CDR3 is CASSRGQLGTDTQYF. CDR3 nucleotides: TGCGCCAGCAGTCGGGGACAGCTAGGGACAGATACGCAGTATTTT. Together with reference TRBV5-1 and TRBJ2-3, the CDR3 gives the full variable domain: KAGVTQTPRYLIKTRGQQVTLSCSPISGHRSVSWYQQTPGQGLQFLFEYFSETQRNKGNFPGRFSGRQFSNSRSEMNVSTLELGDSALYLCASSRGQLGTDTQYFGPGTRLTVL.

This chain links TRBV5-1 with TRBJ2-3, with D perhaps TRBD2 (7 bases). The length of the CDR3 is 16 residues. V was shortened by 4 bases and J by 5 bases, with 20 bases between the two germline ends. Germline V gene sequence: CDR1 SGHRS, CDR2 YFSETQ. The CDR3 nucleotides are TGCGCCAGCAGCGCGGCGGGGGCTGGGTGGATAGATACGCAGTATTTT. Protein sequence: CASSAAGAGWIDTQYF.

The chain is built from TRBV7-2 and TRBJ2-7, with a weak D call TRBD2 (5 bases). CDR3 size: 14 residues. Germline values: CDR1 SGHTA, CDR2 FQGNSA. Between the trimmed V and J ends, which lost 7 bases and 2 bases, there was a span of 15 bases. This CDR3 is CASTPGSGPYEQYF. The CDR3 coding sequence is TGTGCCAGCACCCCGGGGAGCGGCCCCTACGAGCAGTACTTC.

The chain is built from TRBV7-2 and TRBJ2-7; D may be TRBD1 (5 bases). The germline V and J ends were trimmed by 5 bases and 3 bases, with 17 bases remaining between them. Per the germline V gene, CDR1 is SGHTA and CDR2 is FQGNSA. The CDR3 length is 15 residues. The CDR3 here is CASSPLPTVGYEQYF. The CDR3 bases are TGTGCCAGCAGCCCCCTCCCGACAGTCGGCTACGAGCAGTACTTC.

Concerning this clone itself: A junction end diverges from the germline sequence, so it may reflect a read error. The chain employs TRBV7-7 and TRBJ2-7; D is possibly TRBD2 (5 bases). The CDR3 has 15 amino acids. Germline-derived CDR1 and CDR2 are SSHAT and FNYEAQ (reference sequence). The DNA for the CDR3 is TGTGCTAGCAGCTACCGGTTGGGAGAGTCCTACGAGCAGTACTTC. Protein product: CASSYRLGESYEQYF. The full variable domain, completed using reference TRBV7-7 and TRBJ2-7, is GAGVSQSPRYKVTKRGQDVTLRCDPISSHATLYWYQQALGQGPEFLTYFNYEAQPDKSGLPSDRFSAERPEGSISTLTIQRTEQRDSAMYRCASSYRLGESYEQYFGPGTRLTVT.

DNA for the CDR3: TGCGCCAGCAGTGATGGAGGGCAGGGAACTAATGAAAAACTGTTTTTT. Translation: CASSDGGQGTNEKLFF. This chain links TRBV4-1 with TRBJ1-4; perhaps TRBD1 as D (5 bases). In germline, CDR1 is MGHRA, CDR2 YSYEKL. The CDR3 runs 16 residues. V was cut by 6 bases and J by 1 base, with 15 bases left in between.